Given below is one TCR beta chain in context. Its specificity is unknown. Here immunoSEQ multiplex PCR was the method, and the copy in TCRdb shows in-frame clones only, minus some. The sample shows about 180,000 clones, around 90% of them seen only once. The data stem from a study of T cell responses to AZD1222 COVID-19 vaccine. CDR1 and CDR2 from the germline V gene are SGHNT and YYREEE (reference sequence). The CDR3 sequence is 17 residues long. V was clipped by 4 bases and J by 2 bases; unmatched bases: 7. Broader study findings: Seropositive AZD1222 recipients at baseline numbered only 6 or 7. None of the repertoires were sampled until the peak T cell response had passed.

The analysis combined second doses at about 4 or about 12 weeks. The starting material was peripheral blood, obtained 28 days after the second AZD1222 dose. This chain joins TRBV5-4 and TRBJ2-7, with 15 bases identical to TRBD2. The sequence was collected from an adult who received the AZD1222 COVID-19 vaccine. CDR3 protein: CASSGGLAGGVPYEQYF. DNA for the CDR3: TGTGCCAGCAGCGGCGGACTAGCGGGGGGGGTACCCTACGAGCAGTACTTC.